This TCR beta chain emerged from a study of blood T cell repertoires in COVID-19. The CDR3 sequence is 15 residues long. In the original processing: Reference gene primer amplification gave estimated nucleated cell counts. Assay: immunoSEQ multiplex PCR; the TCRdb copy retains only in-frame clones and omits some. V and J calls and clone size come straight from that table; D and trimming were deduced from the DNA. The sample lists some 150,000 clones, 88% occurring once. This clone was counted once. This chain connects TRBV21-1 to TRBJ1-2; the DNA was not compared with TRBD1, the D call given in the table. TRBV21-1 has pseudogene status. Material for sequencing was peripheral blood. This clonotype originated in a woman aged 55-75 years with acute or convalescent COVID-19. The CDR3 DNA reads as TGTGCCAGCAGCACTCCTAGGGGGCGAGTCTATGGCTACACCTTC. It codes for CASSTPRGRVYGYTF.